What follows are 12 T cell receptor beta chains derived from one specimen sequenced in a study of cytomegalovirus exposure and HLA in healthy donors. Amplification used 60 Vbeta primers and 13 Jbeta primers. The protocol was immunoSEQ multiplex PCR, while the TCRdb copy is restricted to in-frame clones and leaves out a portion. The data show approximately 130,000 clones, around 85% seen once. The sequenced sample was PBMCs. The receptors derive from a woman younger than 45 in good health and CMV-seropositive.

This chain uses TRBV5-4 with TRBJ1-6; 7 nucleotides match TRBD1. Germline V gene sequence: CDR1 SGHNT, CDR2 YYREEE (reference sequence). The trim removed 2 bases at V and 12 bases at J, leaving 8 bases unmatched. The CDR3 totals 14 residues. CDR3 coding DNA: TGTGCCAGCAGCTTAACCGGGACAGTAGTACCCCTCCACTTT. Protein product: CASSLTGTVVPLHF.

This CDR3 is CASSARQGASGDHEQYF. CDR3 nucleotide sequence: TGTGCCAGCAGCGCTCGACAGGGGGCTAGCGGAGACCACGAGCAGTACTTC. V is TRBV9 and J is TRBJ2-7; 10 bases match TRBD1. The CDR3 covers 17 residues. CDR1 and CDR2 from the germline V gene are SGDLS and YYNGEE. V gave up 3 bases and J gave up 5 bases; unmatched junction bases: 14.

Note on this clone: A read error may account for a junction end that differs from germline. V gene TRBV6-1 combines with J gene TRBJ2-5; D is possibly TRBD2 (5 bases). The CDR3 covers 17 residues. Germline loops: CDR1 MNHNS, CDR2 SASEGT. This chain's CDR3 is CAISEYPRADSKETQYF. The CDR3, as DNA: TGTGCCATCAGTGAGTACCCACGAGCGGACTCGAAAGAGACCCAGTACTTC.

The J gene is TRBJ1-2, the V gene TRBV21-1; the table's TRBD1 call for D was not verified on the DNA. TRBV21-1 is a pseudogene locus. The CDR3 covers 13 residues. The chain's CDR3 is CASRTGRNYGYTF. The CDR3 DNA follows: TGTGCCAGCCGGACAGGGAGAAACTATGGCTACACCTTC.

A few counts support this clone. The chain uses TRBV27 and TRBJ1-1, with D possibly matching TRBD1 (6 bases). From germline, CDR1 is MNHEY and CDR2 SMNVEV (reference sequence). This CDR3 contains 15 residues. Deletions cut 1 base from V and 9 bases from J, with 18 bases between. The CDR3: CASSLLGGGGVKAFF. As DNA, the CDR3 is TGTGCCAGCAGTTTATTAGGGGGTGGGGGGGTGAAAGCTTTCTTT.

The rearrangement uses TRBV6-5 and TRBJ2-3; 9 bases agree with TRBD2. The V segment lost 10 bases and the J segment 5 bases; nucleotides outside the gene matches: 13. From germline, CDR1 is MNHEY and CDR2 SVGAGI. The CDR3 has 15 amino acids. CDR3 DNA: TGTGCCACCTCTCGTACACGGACTAGCGTAGATACGCAGTATTTT. Amino acids: CATSRTRTSVDTQYF.

The rearrangement uses TRBV28 and TRBJ1-2; 8 positions agree with TRBD1. Germline CDR1 and CDR2: MDHEN and SYDVKM. With 6 bases clipped from V and 6 bases from J, the junction kept 9 bases outside the gene matches. This CDR3 region has 14 residues. CDR3 nucleotides: TGTGCCAGCAGGTGGGGGACAGGCCCTAATGGCTACACCTTC. Residues: CASRWGTGPNGYTF.

J is TRBJ2-2 and V is TRBV5-1; D is perhaps TRBD2 (6 bases). Trimming cost V 4 bases and J 5 bases, with 21 bases left between them. Germline V gene data show CDR1 as SGHRS and CDR2 as YFSETQ. The CDR3 runs to 17 residues. The CDR3 is CASSGPMGTLPTGELFF. Written as DNA, the CDR3 is TGCGCCAGCAGCGGACCTATGGGGACTCTCCCAACCGGGGAGCTGTTTTTT.

The chain uses TRBV28 and TRBJ2-7; maybe TRBD2 (6 bases). Looked up from germline, CDR1 is MDHEN and CDR2 is SYDVKM. The ends were cut back, 5 bases at V and 3 bases at J, with 17 bases in the middle. The CDR3 is 15 amino acids. The CDR3 DNA follows: TGTGCCAGCAGTCCGCCCGGGGGTTTGATCTACGAGCAGTACTTC. It specifies CASSPPGGLIYEQYF.

The chain employs TRBV10-3 and TRBJ2-2, with TRBD2 as a possible D gene (5 bases). Trimming left V 0 bases short and J 4 bases short, with 6 bases between. The CDR3 loop spans 14 amino acids. Per germline, CDR1 ENHRY and CDR2 SYGVKD. The CDR3 sequence is CAISESEVTGELFF. In nucleotides, the CDR3 is TGTGCCATCAGTGAGTCGGAGGTCACCGGGGAGCTGTTTTTT.

The rearrangement uses TRBV30 and TRBJ2-7; 7 nucleotides line up with TRBD1. The CDR3 consists of 13 residues. CDR1 is GTSNPN and CDR2 is SVGIG in the germline V gene (reference sequence). Unmatched junction bases numbered 5, after V lost 3 bases and J lost 3 bases. The DNA of the CDR3 is TGTGCCTGGAGGGTAACAGGGGTCTACGAGCAGTACTTC. Encoded protein: CAWRVTGVYEQYF.

This rearrangement joins TRBV29-1 to TRBJ1-2; TRBD1 is a possible D gene (5 bases). The CDR3 covers 14 residues. CDR1 SQVTM and CDR2 ANQGSEA come from the germline V gene. V was cut by 0 bases and J by 5 bases, with 13 bases left in between. The DNA for the CDR3 is TGCAGCGTTGAAGATGCACAGGATTTATATGGCTACACCTTC. Protein product: CSVEDAQDLYGYTF. Filled out from reference TRBV29-1 and TRBJ1-2, the complete variable domain reads SAVISQKPSRDICQRGTSLTIQCQVDSQVTMMFWYRQQPGQSLTLIATANQGSEATYESGFVIDKFPISRPNLTFSTLTVSNMSPEDSSIYLCSVEDAQDLYGYTFGSGTRLTVV.